This TCR beta chain was sequenced in a study of T cell responses to AZD1222 COVID-19 vaccine. Findings and caveats of the study: Baseline seropositives among AZD1222 recipients totaled only five or six.

The method was immunoSEQ multiplex PCR; TCRdb's version includes in-frame clones alone and lacks a portion of them. The table has about 160,000 clones, roughly nine tenths seen once. With regard to this clone: Its specificity is unknown.

With 5 bases removed from V and 3 bases from J, the gap between germline ends came to 11 bases. From germline, CDR1 is PRHDT and CDR2 FYEKMQ (reference sequence). CDR3 length: 13 amino acids. The specimen was peripheral blood, collected on day 0 of MenACWY control vaccination. This TCR was sampled from an adult in good health. This chain uses TRBV13 with TRBJ2-7, with D possibly matching TRBD1 (6 bases). The CDR3 sequence is CASSPRTDYEQYF. CDR3 nucleotides: TGTGCCAGCAGCCCACGGACAGACTACGAGCAGTACTTC.